This TCR beta chain originates from a study of T cells after yellow fever vaccination. Study background: SMART-Seq v4 Ultra Low Input served to prepare low-cell-number fractions.

From germline, CDR1 is MGHRA and CDR2 YSYEKL. This CDR3 contains 16 residues. Trimming left V 1 base short and J 5 bases short, with 15 bases between. It was through 5'RACE template switching that TCR cDNA was made, with a universal primer site and UMIs added. TCRdb redid the calling of the 5' RACE reads with MiXCR, one entry per CDR3 protein. The table shows about 96,000 distinct CDR3 sequences, with about 8.4% occurring only once. There are many counts of this clonotype. Study-wide points: Some clonotypes, a small share, were shared between CD4 and CD8 compartments. The secondary response showed a weaker magnitude and a faster peak, day 5 versus 15.

The origin of this receptor is a man aged 18 to 35 who received the YFV17D yellow fever vaccine. V is TRBV4-1 and J is TRBJ1-5; maybe TRBD1 (6 bases). The material was CD8+ T cells not binding an NS4B(214-222) dextramer, sorted from PBMCs, obtained around 16 days after the first yellow fever vaccination. In nucleotides, the CDR3 is TGCGCCAGCAGCCAAGGGGGGCAGGGATGGGATCAGCCCCAGCATTTT. This sequence encodes CASSQGGQGWDQPQHF.